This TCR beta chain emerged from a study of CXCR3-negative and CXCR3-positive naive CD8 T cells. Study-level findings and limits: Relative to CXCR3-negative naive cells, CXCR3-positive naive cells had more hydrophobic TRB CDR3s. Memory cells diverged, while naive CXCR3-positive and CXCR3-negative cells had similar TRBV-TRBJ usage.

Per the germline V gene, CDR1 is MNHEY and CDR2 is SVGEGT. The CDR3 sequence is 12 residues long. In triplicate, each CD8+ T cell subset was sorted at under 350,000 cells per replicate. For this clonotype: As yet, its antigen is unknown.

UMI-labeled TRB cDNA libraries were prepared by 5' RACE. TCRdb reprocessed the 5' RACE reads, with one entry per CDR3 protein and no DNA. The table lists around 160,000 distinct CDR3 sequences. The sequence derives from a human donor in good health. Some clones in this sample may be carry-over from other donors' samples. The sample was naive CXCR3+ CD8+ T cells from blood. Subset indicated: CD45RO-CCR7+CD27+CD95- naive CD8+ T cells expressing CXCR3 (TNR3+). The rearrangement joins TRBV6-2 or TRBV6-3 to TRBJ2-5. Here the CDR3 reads CASTDPQETQYF.